This T cell receptor (beta chain) was identified during a study of shared clonotypes between healthy human individuals. Sequencing used immunoSEQ multiplex PCR; TCRdb keeps in-frame clones, though not all of them. The sample holds about 470,000 clones, roughly 77% seen once. The CDR3 loop spans 17 amino acids. The V and J ends lost 2 bases and 4 bases, in that order; junction bases with no gene match: 12. Germline V gene data show CDR1 as MDHEN and CDR2 as SYDVKM. The sample comprised PBMCs. V is TRBV28 and J is TRBJ2-5; 8 nucleotides line up with TRBD1. This TCR derives from a woman aged 40 to 55 in good health. Some clones in this sample may be carry-over from other donors' samples. The CDR3 sequence: CASSLPTNRGLRETQYF. The CDR3 bases are TGTGCCAGCAGTTTACCCACGAACAGGGGGTTGAGAGAGACCCAGTACTTC.